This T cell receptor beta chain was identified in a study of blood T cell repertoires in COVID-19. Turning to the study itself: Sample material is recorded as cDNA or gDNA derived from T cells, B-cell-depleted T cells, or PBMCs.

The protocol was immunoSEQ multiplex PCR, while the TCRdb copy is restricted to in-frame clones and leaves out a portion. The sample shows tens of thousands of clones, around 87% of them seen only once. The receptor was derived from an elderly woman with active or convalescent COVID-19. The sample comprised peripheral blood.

CDR3 DNA: TGTGCCAGCAGTTCCCCGGGGTTGGGCAATCAGCCCCAGCATTTT. Translating gives CASSSPGLGNQPQHF. This rearrangement joins TRBV27 to TRBJ1-5; D ambiguous. Germline V gene data show CDR1 as MNHEY and CDR2 as SMNVEV (reference sequence). V shed 4 bases and J shed 2 bases, with 12 bases lying between them. The length of the CDR3 is 15 residues.